These T cell receptor beta chains were read from a single sample in a study of T cell responses to AZD1222 COVID-19 vaccine. Data came from immunoSEQ multiplex PCR; TCRdb stores just in-frame clones and leaves some out. The sample lists 100,000 or so clones, approximately 89% occurring once. The starting material was peripheral blood, obtained on day 0 of AZD1222 vaccination. These receptors were taken from an adult in good health. The CDR3 runs from the conserved cysteine through the conserved F or W. The D gene is left open where the match is weak. Some rows have no size entry. The others give once, few or many, or a class for an expanded clone.

cdr3_nt cdr3_aa j_call clone_size d_call v_call
TGTGCCATCAACAGGGGGGGGACCGGGGAGCTGTTTTTT CAINRGGTGELFF TRBJ2-2 once . TRBV5-4
TGTGCCAGCTCCCCTTCTGAGACCCAGTACTTC CASSPSETQYF TRBJ2-5 . . TRBV18
TGCGCCAGCGCGGGAGGTGAAAAACTGTTTTTT CASAGGEKLFF TRBJ1-4 . . TRBV5-1
TGTGCCAGCAGCTCCCAGGGGGGCACTGAAGCTTTCTTT CASSSQGGTEAFF TRBJ1-1 . TRBD1 TRBV5-4
TGTGCCAGCAGCACTAGCGGGGGCGGGGAGCTGTTTTTT CASSTSGGGELFF TRBJ2-2 . TRBD2 TRBV4-2
TGTGCCAGCACCCACCCAGGGGCCTGGGAGACCCAGTACTTC CASTHPGAWETQYF TRBJ2-5 . . TRBV7-2
TGTGCCAGCAGCCCGGGCCGAATGAACACTGAAGCTTTCTTT CASSPGRMNTEAFF TRBJ1-1 . . TRBV7-3
TGTGCCAGTGGACAGGCTAACTATGGCTACACCTTC CASGQANYGYTF TRBJ1-2 . TRBD1 TRBV19
TGTGCCAGCAGCCCGACAGGGGCATCAGGAAACACCATATATTTT CASSPTGASGNTIYF TRBJ1-3 . TRBD1 TRBV7-2
TGTGCCAGCAGTCCGCGGAGGACCCGGAACACTGAAGCTTTCTTT CASSPRRTRNTEAFF TRBJ1-1 . . TRBV27
TGCGCCAGCAGCCAACGTGCAGGGGACAATGAGCAGTTCTTC CASSQRAGDNEQFF TRBJ2-1 once . TRBV4-1
TGTGCCAGCAGCTTGGAGACAGATAATTCACCCCTCCACTTT CASSLETDNSPLHF TRBJ1-6 . . TRBV5-5
TGTGCCAGCAGTGATCTAGCGGGGGCACACAATGAGCAGTTCTTC CASSDLAGAHNEQFF TRBJ2-1 once TRBD2 TRBV2
TGTGCCAGCAGCACCCGGGACACCAAGTCCAAAAACATTCAGTACTTC CASSTRDTKSKNIQYF TRBJ2-4 . . TRBV7-9
TGTGCCAGCAGACCTGACCCTGCAACTAATGAAAAACTGTTTTTT CASRPDPATNEKLFF TRBJ1-4 . . TRBV27
TGTGCCAGCAGCGTGGATTCGACAGGGGGCAGGGAAGGCTACACCTTC CASSVDSTGGREGYTF TRBJ1-2 . TRBD1 TRBV9
TGTGCCAGCGGCAGGGGCTTCCCCGGGGAGCTGTTTTTT CASGRGFPGELFF TRBJ2-2 . . TRBV28
TGCAGTGCTAGAGATAGGACGCTCGGGGTCTTT CSARDRTLGVF TRBJ1-1 . . TRBV20-1
TGTGCCAGTAGTATTTTGCACACCGGGGAGCTGTTTTTT CASSILHTGELFF TRBJ2-2 . . TRBV19
TGTGCCAGCAGCCTACAGACAGGGGGGAATTCACCCCTCCACTTT CASSLQTGGNSPLHF TRBJ1-6 . TRBD1 TRBV11-1
TGTGCCAGCAGCCAAGTGCTGAACACCGGGGAGCTGTTTTTT CASSQVLNTGELFF TRBJ2-2 once . TRBV14
TGTGCCAGCAGCTCCGGGACAGCCTTCTATGGCTACACCTTC CASSSGTAFYGYTF TRBJ1-2 . TRBD1 TRBV7-9
TGTGCCAGTAGTCCGGGGACTAGCGGGGGGGCTGTCCGTGAGACCCAGTACTTC CASSPGTSGGAVRETQYF TRBJ2-5 . TRBD2 TRBV19
TGTGCCAGCAGTTTAGTCGGGGGTGGGAGCTATGGCTACACCTTC CASSLVGGGSYGYTF TRBJ1-2 . . TRBV28
TGTGCCAGCAGTGAACGGACAGTTGGCAATCAGCCCCAGCATTTT CASSERTVGNQPQHF TRBJ1-5 . . TRBV2
TGTGCCAGCAGTGAAGTCGGGGGGCTGAGCAATCAGCCCCAGCATTTT CASSEVGGLSNQPQHF TRBJ1-5 . . TRBV6-1
TGTGCCAGCAGCCCACCCTCAGATACGCAGTATTTT CASSPPSDTQYF TRBJ2-3 once . TRBV7-2
TGTGCCAGCAGCTTAGACTACGGGGCAGTGCACTTC CASSLDYGAVHF TRBJ2-7 . . TRBV11-2
TGCGCCAGCAGTGAGTCCCTTATTTATTCGAACAGGGGGCCGGAGACCCAGTACTTC CASSESLIYSNRGPETQYF TRBJ2-5 . TRBD1 TRBV10-2
TGTGCCAGCAGCCAAGAGGAAGGGAATAATTCACCCCTCCACTTT CASSQEEGNNSPLHF TRBJ1-6 once . TRBV4-2
TGCGCCAGCAGTCAAGGGGACACTGAAGCTTTCTTT CASSQGDTEAFF TRBJ1-1 . . TRBV23-1
TGTGCCAGCAGTTACGGTGGGGGCAATCAGCCCCAGCATTTT CASSYGGGNQPQHF TRBJ1-5 . . TRBV6-6
TGTGCCAGCAGCTTGGGAAACGGGATGAACACTGAAGCTTTCTTT CASSLGNGMNTEAFF TRBJ1-1 . . TRBV5-4
TGTGCCAGCAGCCGACAGGGGTCCTCTGGAAACACCATATATTTT CASSRQGSSGNTIYF TRBJ1-3 . TRBD1 TRBV6-2/TRBV6-3
TGTGCCAGCAGGTCGGGACAGGGCGGCAATCAGCCCCAGCATTTT CASRSGQGGNQPQHF TRBJ1-5 . TRBD1 TRBV6-5
TGTGCCAGCAGTCTGACCGGGACGGGGGTCTATGGCTACACCTTC CASSLTGTGVYGYTF TRBJ1-2 . . TRBV28
TGTGCCAGCTCACCACCTATAGGGACAGACCCAATGAACACTGAAGCTTTCTTT CASSPPIGTDPMNTEAFF TRBJ1-1 . TRBD1 TRBV18
TGTGCCAGCAGCTTAGATCGTACAGGGGGCGAAGCTTTCTTT CASSLDRTGGEAFF TRBJ1-1 . TRBD1 TRBV11-2
TGTGCCAGCAGTCAGATGGGGTTGGAACAGCCCCAGCATTTT CASSQMGLEQPQHF TRBJ1-5 . . TRBV27
TGCGCCAGCAGCCCCCGAGGAGAGAATAATTCACCCCTCCACTTT CASSPRGENNSPLHF TRBJ1-6 . . TRBV5-1
TGTGCCACCGAAGGGAAGAACTCCTATAATTCACCCCTCCACTTT CATEGKNSYNSPLHF TRBJ1-6 . . TRBV7-9
TGTGCCAGCAGCGGAATATCGACAGGGGAGGGCGAGCAGTACTTC CASSGISTGEGEQYF TRBJ2-7 . . TRBV9
TGTGCCAGCAGCTTAGGCGGGTGGAATGAGCAGTTCTTC CASSLGGWNEQFF TRBJ2-1 once . TRBV5-5
TGTGCCAGCAGCGGGGGGAGGGGCAATCAGCCCCAGCATTTT CASSGGRGNQPQHF TRBJ1-5 . . TRBV9
TGTGCCATCAGTCCCGGGACAGGGGGTTACGAGCAGTACTTC CAISPGTGGYEQYF TRBJ2-7 . TRBD1 TRBV10-3